This T cell receptor beta chain was documented in a study of blood T cell repertoires in COVID-19. The data were produced by immunoSEQ multiplex PCR, yet TCRdb's version contains in-frame clones alone and is incomplete. This table has 50,000 to 75,000 clones, roughly 76% appearing once. The CDR3 loop spans 14 amino acids. The V and J ends lost 1 base and 6 bases, in that order; junction bases with no gene match: 3. Germline V CDR1 and CDR2: SGHAT, FQNNGV. This clone came up a few times. What was sequenced was peripheral blood. The source of this sequence is an elderly woman with acute or convalescent COVID-19. V gene TRBV11-2 combines with J gene TRBJ2-1; TRBD2 matches at 7 bases. The CDR3 DNA follows: TGTGCCAGCAGCTTAGTTAGCGGGTCCAATGAGCAGTTCTTC. Encoded protein: CASSLVSGSNEQFF. The entire variable domain, with the rest obtained from reference TRBV11-2 and TRBJ2-1, is as follows: EAGVAQSPRYKIIEKRQSVAFWCNPISGHATLYWYQQILGQGPKLLIQFQNNGVVDDSQLPKDRFSAERLKGVDSTLKIQPAKLEDSAVYLCASSLVSGSNEQFFGPGTRLTVL.